This TCR beta chain was identified during a study of T cell responses to AZD1222 COVID-19 vaccine (dated by TCRdb to the early 2020s). For the wider study: TCR sequencing covered some 250 trial participants: 200 to 220 given two doses of AZD1222 and around 26 given two doses of MenACWY control vaccine. Enrollment into the trials was organized by age into subgroups of 18-55, 56-69 and 70-plus years, and those subgroups contained roughly 150, 30 and 60 TCR-sequenced participants, respectively. What the research found in general, with its limitations: Reportedly, close to half of the unique spike-specific TCRs recognized epitopes lying outside the regions that are mutated in the B.1.351 and B.1.1.7 variants. After two AZD1222 doses, both the breadth and the depth of spike-specific TCRs were significantly higher than at day 0 and than in MenACWY recipients. In the small 56-69-year group, the increase in depth fell short of significance, most likely because of low power. Most participants were white British and females outnumbered males, and the authors suggested that clonal diversity may have been underestimated. Vaccine-associated CD4 TCRs spanned the whole spike protein, with dominant responses in regions 160-218 and 743-854. Because no samples from the day 14 peak response were available, repertoires could be characterized only after the peak T cell response. Conclusions about previously exposed vaccinees were limited because only six or seven AZD1222 recipients were SARS-CoV-2 seropositive at baseline.

Details on this clone: The antigen it recognizes is unknown. Per-base qualities were not stored, and no clone one base away is much larger.

The CDR3 regions of human TCRbeta chains were analyzed by immunosequencing. The authors' analysis ran thus. Repertoire TCRs were checked for matches against a reference library of SARS-CoV-2-specific TCRs that had been generated using the MIRA antigen-specificity platform. Breadth was defined as the fraction of unique TCRs that were SARS-CoV-2-associated. Depth was defined as the fraction of total T cells that were SARS-CoV-2-associated. Using the MIRA data, each spike-specific TCR was mapped to the spike region that the TCR reacts to and placed in a CD4 or CD8 class. Log10-transformed breadth and depth values were compared by one-way ANOVA with Sidak's multiple comparisons tests. The immuneACCESS repertoire file appears here via TCRdb, limited to in-frame rearrangements. These files lack a portion of the clones; in checked studies, under half of the deficit traces to unresolved V genes, and the cause of the others is not known. The DNA was the basis for D and trimming; V, J and clone size are from that table. The sample table holds about 180,000 clones, of which about nine tenths were seen once. 4% to 4.5% of the sample is taken by the ten largest.

The V end loses 5 bases and the J end loses 9 bases, and a stretch of 17 bases separates them. From a lookup of the germline V gene, CDR1 and CDR2 are MDHEN and SYDVKM. The CDR3 runs 14 amino acids, cysteine and phenylalanine included. Just CDR3 DNA is preserved here, 42 bases in frame from base 1. The sample's time point label, in plain terms: about 28 days (+/-7) after the second vaccine dose. Read against the paper, the sample's treatment or condition label means: meningococcal conjugate vaccine given as trial control. Vaccinee samples were obtained from the UK trials COV001 and COV002, which included a single-blind randomized controlled phase 2/3 trial of AZD1222 (ChAdOx1 nCoV-19) in healthy adults. Trial participant PBMC samples were collected at day 0 and day 28 after the second dose for TCRbeta chain sequencing.

The TCR was taken from an adult who received the MenACWY meningococcal vaccine as a control. The receptor chain draws on TRBV28 and TRBJ2-1, with a weak D call of TRBD2 (5 bases match). Material: peripheral blood, obtained 28 days after the second dose of the MenACWY control vaccine. The nucleotide sequence is given as TGTGCCAGCAGTGAACCTTGGGCCGAGGGTGAGCAGTTCTTC. It is translated as CASSEPWAEGEQFF.